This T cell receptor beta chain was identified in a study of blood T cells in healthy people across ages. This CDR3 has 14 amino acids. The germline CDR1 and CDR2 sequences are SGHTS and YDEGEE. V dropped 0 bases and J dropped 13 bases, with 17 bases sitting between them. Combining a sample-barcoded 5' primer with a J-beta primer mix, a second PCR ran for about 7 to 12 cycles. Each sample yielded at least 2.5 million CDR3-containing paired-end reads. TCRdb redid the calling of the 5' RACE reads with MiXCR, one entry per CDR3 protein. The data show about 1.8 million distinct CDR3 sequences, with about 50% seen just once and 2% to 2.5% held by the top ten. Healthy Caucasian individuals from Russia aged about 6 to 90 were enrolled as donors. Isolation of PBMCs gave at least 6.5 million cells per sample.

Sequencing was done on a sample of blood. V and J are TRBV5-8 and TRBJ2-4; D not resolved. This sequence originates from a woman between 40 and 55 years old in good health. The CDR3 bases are TGTGCCAGCAGCTTGGGGGCACTCCGGCGTGAGCAGTACTTC. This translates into CASSLGALRREQYF.